This section outlines one T cell receptor beta chain sequence together with its context. In germline, CDR1 is KGHSY, CDR2 FQNENV. V shed 0 bases and J 8 bases; nucleotides not matched to a gene: 11. The CDR3 consists of 16 residues. These data belong to a study of blood T cell repertoires in COVID-19. Study details: The analysed material was cDNA or gDNA that came from T cells, B-cell-depleted T cells, or PBMCs.

Clones were sequenced by immunoSEQ multiplex PCR, and TCRdb holds only the in-frame ones, with some missing. The sample holds around 240,000 clones, over 80% seen once. Cohort allocation depended upon clinical history that participants reported. The chain uses TRBV16 and TRBJ1-2, with 8 bases identical to TRBD1. The clonotype comes from a man aged 45-65 years who had been exposed to COVID-19. Sequencing used PBMCs or T cells enriched from blood (not recorded which). The CDR3 reads CASSQSVVRGQKGYTF. The CDR3 DNA reads TGTGCCAGCAGCCAATCGGTCGTCAGGGGGCAAAAAGGCTACACCTTC.